The 11 T cell receptor beta chains presented below share a single source sample, sequenced in a study of Tregs in tolerant kidney transplant recipients. Sequencing was performed with immunoSEQ multiplex PCR; in TCRdb, only in-frame clones are kept and a portion is missing. Of about 64,000 clones listed, 80% to 90% are singletons. The nonmyeloablative bone marrow transplants came from related graft donors, with transient mixed chimerism. Sequencing used CD4+ T cells from blood (PBMCs), obtained 6 months after the transplant. The receptors here all came from a human patient who received a combined kidney and bone marrow transplant. Some T cells may have originated in the graft donor.

This chain connects TRBV5-1 to TRBJ2-7; D may be TRBD2 (5 bases). Trimming took off 0 bases at V and 9 bases at J, with 13 bases between the two ends. This CDR3 has 13 amino acids. Germline V gives CDR1 SGHRS, CDR2 YFSETQ. The chain's CDR3 is CASSLARGMWQYF. CDR3 DNA sequence: TGCGCCAGCAGCTTGGCGCGAGGGATGTGGCAGTACTTC.

CDR3 residues: CAHGQGAEEQYF. DNA for the CDR3: TGTGCCCATGGACAGGGGGCGGAAGAGCAGTACTTC. This chain joins TRBV10-3 and TRBJ2-7; 11 bases map to TRBD1. CDR3 length: 12 amino acids. Trimming removed 11 bases from V and 7 bases from J; junction bases left unmatched: 7. Germline loops: CDR1 ENHRY, CDR2 SYGVKD.

The V and J genes are TRBV5-1 and TRBJ1-3, with TRBD1 identical over 7 bases. Per germline, CDR1 SGHRS and CDR2 YFSETQ. CDR3 length: 15 residues. J lost 2 bases, V lost 3 bases, and 5 bases had no gene match. This CDR3 is CASSSTGTTGNTIYF. The CDR3 nucleotides read TGCGCCAGCAGCTCGACAGGGACAACTGGAAACACCATATATTTT.

The gene calls are TRBV7-2 and TRBJ1-3; no reliable D call. The CDR3 loop spans 13 amino acids. The germline V gene encodes CDR1 SGHTA and CDR2 FQGNSA. Trimming pared 8 bases from V and 4 bases from J, leaving 12 bases between. DNA of the CDR3: TGTGCCAGCGCGTCCGGTTCGGGAAACACCATATATTTT. The encoded protein is CASASGSGNTIYF.

A few counts support this clone. The DNA for the CDR3 is TGTGCCATCAGCGGCGGGACAGGGAATCAGCCCCAGCATTTT. Residues: CAISGGTGNQPQHF. The rearrangement joins TRBV10-3 to TRBJ1-5; 9 bases align to TRBD1. J was trimmed by 4 bases and V by 6 bases; bases with no gene match: 4. This CDR3 spans 14 amino acids. From germline, CDR1 is ENHRY and CDR2 SYGVKD.

The rearrangement links TRBV6-5 to TRBJ2-3; weak D call: TRBD2 (6 bases). Germline lookup yields CDR1 MNHEY and CDR2 SVGAGI. V lost 5 bases and J lost 4, with 13 bases in between. The CDR3 is 14 amino acids. The CDR3 is CASSRGLSADTQYF. The CDR3 DNA is TGTGCCAGCAGTCGAGGACTATCAGCAGATACGCAGTATTTT.

This clone was seen once. V is TRBV27 and J is TRBJ2-5; TRBD2 might be the D (6 bases). With 6 bases removed from V and 1 base from J, the gap between germline ends came to 12 bases. Germline V gene lookup returns CDR1 MNHEY and CDR2 SMNVEV (reference sequence). The CDR3 covers 14 residues. Here the CDR3 DNA reads TGTGCCAGCAGCCGCGGGGCATTCCAAGAGACCCAGTACTTC. Residues: CASSRGAFQETQYF.

Turning to this clone: Given the absence of the conserved phenylalanine or tryptophan at the CDR3 end, a read error is likely. The chain employs TRBV6-1 and TRBJ2-3; 10 bases map to TRBD2. After removal of 4 bases from V and 5 bases from J, the junction contained 9 bases not matched to a gene. The CDR3 totals 16 residues. Germline values: CDR1 MNHNS, CDR2 SASEGT. CDR3 in DNA: TGTGCCAGCAGTGGCGTGGGGCTAGCGGGAGAAGATACGCAGTATCTT. As protein: CASSGVGLAGEDTQYL.

The rearrangement joins TRBV19 to TRBJ2-5, with D possibly matching TRBD1 (5 bases). The germline CDR1 and CDR2 sequences are LNHDA and SQIVND (reference sequence). V lost 4 bases and J 4 bases, leaving 16 bases between the germline ends. There are 15 residues in the CDR3. In DNA, the CDR3 is TGTGCCAGTAGTAGTACAGGTGCAGGTAGAGAGACCCAGTACTTC. Its protein is CASSSTGAGRETQYF. Supplemented by reference TRBV19 and TRBJ2-5, the full variable domain reads DGGITQSPKYLFRKEGQNVTLSCEQNLNHDAMYWYRQDPGQGLRLIYYSQIVNDFQKGDIAEGYSVSREKKESFPLTVTSAQKNPTAFYLCASSSTGAGRETQYFGPGTRLLVL.

V is TRBV7-2 and J is TRBJ1-3; 9 bases are shared with TRBD1. Germline values: CDR1 SGHTA, CDR2 FQGNSA. The V gene end was trimmed by 1 base and the J gene end by 2 bases; junction bases not matched to a gene: 6. The CDR3 is made up of 17 amino acids. The CDR3 spells CASSLVGTGGTGNTIYF. The CDR3 nucleotides read TGTGCCAGCAGCTTAGTTGGAACAGGGGGCACTGGAAACACCATATATTTT.

This sequence joins TRBV5-1 and TRBJ2-1; 9 nucleotides agree with TRBD2. There are 15 residues in the CDR3. CDR1 and CDR2 (germline): SGHRS, YFSETQ. J gave up 4 bases and V 7 bases, and 9 bases lay outside the gene matches. The DNA for the CDR3 is TGCGCCAGCGCCAGTGAGACTAGCGGTTACAATGAGCAGTTCTTC. Residues: CASASETSGYNEQFF.